Listed here are 13 T cell receptor beta chains from one sample, sequenced in a study of cytomegalovirus exposure and HLA in healthy donors. Assay used: immunoSEQ multiplex PCR; TCRdb lists only in-frame clones, some missing. The sample shows roughly 130,000 clones, roughly 89% of them seen only once. Input material: PBMCs. These receptors were obtained from a woman aged 18-29 years in good health and CMV-seropositive.

J is TRBJ2-7 and V is TRBV6-5; 10 bases match TRBD1. Trimming removed 0 bases from V and 2 bases from J; junction bases left unmatched: 4. Germline V gene sequence: CDR1 MNHEY, CDR2 SVGAGI. CDR3 size: 16 residues. DNA of the CDR3: TGTGCCAGCAGTTACTCCACTGGGACAGGGGCCTACGAGCAGTACTTC. As protein: CASSYSTGTGAYEQYF.

V gene TRBV30 combines with J gene TRBJ2-7, with 11 bases lining up with TRBD2. V lost 1 base and J lost 0; bases outside the gene matches: 5. Germline V gene data show CDR1 as GTSNPN and CDR2 as SVGIG (reference sequence). This CDR3 spans 16 amino acids. The DNA for the CDR3 is TGTGCCTGGAGTGGGGGACTAGCGGTTAGCTCCTACGAGCAGTACTTC. This translates into CAWSGGLAVSSYEQYF.

This clone is a singleton in its sample. The chain recombines TRBV6-5 with TRBJ2-7, with 8 bases matching TRBD1. The CDR3 spans 14 residues. V trimming: 10 bases; J trimming: 9 bases; junction bases outside the gene matches: 17. The germline V gene has CDR1 MNHEY and CDR2 SVGAGI. The CDR3, as DNA: TGTGCCACCCAGACCGATTCCGGGACAGGCCTGCAGTACTTC. This gives the protein CATQTDSGTGLQYF.

The genes are TRBV27 and TRBJ1-1; 11 nucleotides line up with TRBD1. This CDR3 has 16 amino acids. Germline trimming cut 6 bases from V and 5 bases from J; bases unmatched to any gene: 11. In germline, CDR1 is MNHEY, CDR2 SMNVEV (reference sequence). CDR3 loop: CASSRDRGYFGTEAFF. CDR3 coding DNA: TGTGCCAGCAGCCGGGACAGGGGGTATTTTGGTACTGAAGCTTTCTTT.

This clone was seen a handful of times. The rearrangement joins TRBV2 to TRBJ1-2; possibly TRBD1 for D (6 bases). This CDR3 region has 13 residues. V was trimmed by 5 bases and J by 7 bases, leaving 14 bases between them. Germline CDR1 is SNHLY and CDR2 is FYNNEI. CDR3 bases: TGTGCCAGCAGTCCTTACAGGGCAGGTGGCTACACCTTC. Amino acids: CASSPYRAGGYTF.

This clone has a single count. This chain joins TRBV7-2 and TRBJ1-2; no clear D gene. CDR1 and CDR2 from the germline V gene are SGHTA and FQGNSA. Trimming removed 1 base from V and 13 bases from J, with 16 bases in between. The CDR3 is 13 amino acids. The CDR3: CASSLVRESGSTF. CDR3 DNA sequence: TGTGCCAGCAGCTTAGTTAGGGAATCGGGGAGCACCTTC.

The V gene is TRBV18, the J gene TRBJ2-7, with 10 bases that match TRBD1. The germline CDR1 and CDR2 sequences are KGHSH and LQKENI. The trim removed 4 bases at V and 2 bases at J, leaving 8 bases unmatched. The CDR3 spans 16 residues. This chain's CDR3 is CASSRDRGTGAYEQYF. CDR3 nucleotide sequence: TGTGCCAGCTCACGGGATAGGGGGACAGGGGCCTACGAGCAGTACTTC. Full variable domain (outside the CDR3, taken from reference TRBV18 and TRBJ2-7): NAGVMQNPRHLVRRRGQEARLRCSPMKGHSHVYWYRQLPEEGLKFMVYLQKENIIDESGMPKERFSAEFPKEGPSILRIQQVVRGDSAAYFCASSRDRGTGAYEQYFGPGTRLTVT.

The DNA of the CDR3 is TGTGCCAGCAGTTTCCCCCGATTCTCCGGGGGCCAAGAGACCCAGTACTTC. The encoded protein is CASSFPRFSGGQETQYF. This chain joins TRBV28 and TRBJ2-5; D perhaps matches TRBD2 (6 bases). Germline V CDR1 and CDR2: MDHEN, SYDVKM. CDR3 length equals 17 residues. V dropped 3 bases and J dropped 1 base, with 18 bases sitting between them.

The chain uses TRBV4-1 and TRBJ2-2; 8 bases map to TRBD1. Germline CDR1 and CDR2: MGHRA and YSYEKL. V was clipped by 4 bases and J by 2 bases; unmatched bases: 6. The CDR3 length is 16 residues. For the CDR3, the DNA is TGCGCCAGCAGCCCCCGGGACAGGCCTAACACCGGGGAGCTGTTTTTT. Amino acid sequence: CASSPRDRPNTGELFF.

The chain employs TRBV5-1 and TRBJ2-3; 10 nucleotides agree with TRBD1. The CDR3 totals 16 residues. V dropped 4 bases and J dropped 3; count of bases not matched to a gene: 8. CDR1 and CDR2 (germline): SGHRS, YFSETQ. The CDR3 sequence: CASSIQTGGRTDTQYF. Here the CDR3 DNA reads TGCGCCAGCAGCATCCAGACAGGGGGCAGGACAGATACGCAGTATTTT.

Comment on this clone: Relative to the germline gene, one junction end is altered; a read error may explain this. The rearrangement links TRBV7-9 to TRBJ1-1, with a possible D match to TRBD1 (5 bases). Germline CDR1 is SEHNR and CDR2 is FQNEAQ (reference sequence). This CDR3 contains 12 residues. CDR3 sequence reads: CASSSSTSTVLF. The CDR3 coding sequence is TGTGCCAGCAGCTCGTCGACGTCGACAGTCCTCTTT.

The chain joins TRBV5-4 to TRBJ2-1, with a weak D call TRBD1 (5 bases). CDR1 is SGHNT, CDR2 YYREEE, per germline (reference sequence). The CDR3 runs 16 residues. Trimming cost V 1 base and J 0 bases, with 11 bases left between them. The CDR3 here is CASSLSGPSSYNEQFF. In DNA, the CDR3 is TGTGCCAGCAGCTTGTCAGGGCCTAGCTCCTACAATGAGCAGTTCTTC.

V gene TRBV4-3 combines with J gene TRBJ2-7, with D possibly TRBD2 on 6 matching bases. Trimming shortened V by 0 bases and J by 3 bases, and 18 bases separated the two germline ends. Germline CDR1 LGHNA, CDR2 YSLEER. The CDR3 is made up of 17 amino acids. The CDR3 here is CASSQDRRDLVFYEQYF. The DNA for the CDR3 is TGCGCCAGCAGCCAAGATAGGCGGGACTTGGTTTTCTACGAGCAGTACTTC.